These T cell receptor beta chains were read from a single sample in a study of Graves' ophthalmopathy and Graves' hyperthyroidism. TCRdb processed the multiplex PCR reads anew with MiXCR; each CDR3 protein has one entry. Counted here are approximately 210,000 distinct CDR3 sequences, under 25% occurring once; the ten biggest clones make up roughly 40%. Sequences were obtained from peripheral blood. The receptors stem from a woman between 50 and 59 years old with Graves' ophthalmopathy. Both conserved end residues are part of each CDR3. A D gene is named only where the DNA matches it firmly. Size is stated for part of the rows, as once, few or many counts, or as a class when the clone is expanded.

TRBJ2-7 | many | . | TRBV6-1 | TGTGCCAGCAGTGGATACACAATTACCTACGAGCAGTACTTC | CASSGYTITYEQYF
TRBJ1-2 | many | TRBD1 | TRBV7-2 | TGTGCCAGCAGCAAGACAGGGAGAGGCTACACCTTC | CASSKTGRGYTF
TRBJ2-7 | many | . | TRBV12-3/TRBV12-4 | TGTGCCAGCAGTACCTCAGGGTACGAGCAGTACTTC | CASSTSGYEQYF
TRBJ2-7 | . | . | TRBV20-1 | TGCAGTGCTAGTGGGCTGGGTCAGAGCTCCTACGAGCAGTACTTC | CSASGLGQSSYEQYF
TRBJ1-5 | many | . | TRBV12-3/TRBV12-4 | TGTGCCAGCAGTTTTAAGGGGCGGAATCAGCCCCAGCATTTT | CASSFKGRNQPQHF
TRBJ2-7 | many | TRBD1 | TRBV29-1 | TGCAGCGTTACCACCGGGACAGGTTCTCGGGAGCAGTACTTC | CSVTTGTGSREQYF
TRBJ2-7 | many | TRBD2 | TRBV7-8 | TGTGCCAGCAGCTTAGTTTTAGCGGGAGGCTCCGAGCAGTACTTC | CASSLVLAGGSEQYF
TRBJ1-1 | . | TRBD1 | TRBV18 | TGTGCCAGCTCACCTGTCAGGGGGAGGAACACTGAAGCTTTCTTT | CASSPVRGRNTEAFF
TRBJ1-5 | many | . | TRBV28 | TGTGCCAGCAGCGGCACAGGCGGCGTGGGCAATCAGCCCCAGCATTTT | CASSGTGGVGNQPQHF
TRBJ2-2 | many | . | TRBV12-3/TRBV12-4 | TGTGCCAGCCAAGATAGCCTTGGCGGGGAGCTGTTTTTT | CASQDSLGGELFF
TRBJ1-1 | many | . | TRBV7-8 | TGTGCCAGCAGCTTCTCCTTGGGTAACACTGAAGCTTTCTTT | CASSFSLGNTEAFF
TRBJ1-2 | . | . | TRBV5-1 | TGCGCCAGCAGCGAACAGGTTGGGCGGGGCTATGGCTACACCTTC | CASSEQVGRGYGYTF
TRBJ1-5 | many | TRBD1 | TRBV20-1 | TGCAGTGCTAGAGCGACCACAGGGGTACGACAGCCCCAGCATTTT | CSARATTGVRQPQHF
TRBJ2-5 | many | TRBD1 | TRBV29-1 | TGCAGCGTGCGTGGACAGGACTTGGAGACCCAGTACTTC | CSVRGQDLETQYF
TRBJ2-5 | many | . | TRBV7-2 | TGTGCCAGCGCGGGAGAGGGGGGGGAGACCCAGTACTTC | CASAGEGGETQYF
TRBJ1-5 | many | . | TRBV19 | TGTGCCAGTAGTGTCCTCAGTCAGCCCCAGCATTTT | CASSVLSQPQHF
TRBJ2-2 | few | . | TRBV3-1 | TGTGCCAGCAGCCAAGAGTCAGAGCTGAACACCGGGGAGCTGTTTTTT | CASSQESELNTGELFF
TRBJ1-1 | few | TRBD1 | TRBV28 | TGTGCCAGCAGTTTACAGGGGGCGGACACTGAAGCTTTCTTT | CASSLQGADTEAFF
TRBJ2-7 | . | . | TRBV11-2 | TGTGCCAGCAGCCAGGGAGGCGAAGCCTACGAGCAGTACTTC | CASSQGGEAYEQYF
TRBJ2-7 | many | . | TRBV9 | TGTGCCAGCAGCGTAGGTGTCAGTGCTGGCGAGCAGTACTTC | CASSVGVSAGEQYF
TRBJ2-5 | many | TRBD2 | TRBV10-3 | TGTGCCATCAGCGGCTTCGGCGGGGGACAAGAGACCCAGTACTTC | CAISGFGGGQETQYF
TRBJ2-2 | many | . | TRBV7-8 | TGTGCCAGCAGCCCGAGACCCGGGGGAGCGAACACCGGGGAGCTGTTTTTT | CASSPRPGGANTGELFF
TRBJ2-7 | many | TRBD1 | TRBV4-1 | TGCGCCAGCAGCCAGCCCTTAAGGGACAGGGGTTACGAGCAGTACTTC | CASSQPLRDRGYEQYF
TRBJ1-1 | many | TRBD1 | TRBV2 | TGTGCCAGCAGGCCGCAGGGGGCTGAAGCTTTCTTT | CASRPQGAEAFF
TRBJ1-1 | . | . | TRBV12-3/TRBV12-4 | TGTGCCAGCAGTTTGAGTTGGACTGAAGCTTTCTTT | CASSLSWTEAFF
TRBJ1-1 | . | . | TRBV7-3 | TGTGCCAGCAGCTCGCGGACGGACACTGAAGCTTTCTTT | CASSSRTDTEAFF
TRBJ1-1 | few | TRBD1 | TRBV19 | TGTGCCAGTACCCACGGCATAGGGGGACAGACATATATGAACACTGAAGCTTTCTTT | CASTHGIGGQTYMNTEAFF
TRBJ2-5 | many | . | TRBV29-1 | TGCAGCGTTGAGGTCAAAGAGACCCAGTACTTC | CSVEVKETQYF
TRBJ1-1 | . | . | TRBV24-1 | TGTGCCACCAGTGATTCGGGGAAAACTGAAGCTTTCTTT | CATSDSGKTEAFF
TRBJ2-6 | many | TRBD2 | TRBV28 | TGTGCCAGCACTTGGACTAGCGGGTGGGGGGCCAACGTCCTGACTTTC | CASTWTSGWGANVLTF
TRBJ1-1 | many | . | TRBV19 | TGTGCCAGTAGTAAAAGCAGGGTGAACACTGAAGCTTTCTTT | CASSKSRVNTEAFF
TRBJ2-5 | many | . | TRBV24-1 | TGTGCCACCAGTGATGACTACCGCGAGACCCAGTACTTC | CATSDDYRETQYF
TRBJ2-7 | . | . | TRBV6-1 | TGTGCCAGCAGGGATAGGACACGCCTCTACGAGCAGTACTTC | CASRDRTRLYEQYF
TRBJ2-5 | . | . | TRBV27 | TGTGCCAGCAGTTCGGGAGTTGGGGAGACCCAGTACTTC | CASSSGVGETQYF
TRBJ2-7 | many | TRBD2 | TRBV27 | TGTGCCAGCAGTTCGGGACTAACGGGAACACGGTACTTC | CASSSGLTGTRYF
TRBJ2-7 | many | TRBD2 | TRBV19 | TGTGCCAGTAGTAATGCGGGACTAGCGGCAGACTACGAGCAGTACTTC | CASSNAGLAADYEQYF
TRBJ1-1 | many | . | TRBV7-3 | TGTGCCAACAGCTGGAACATGAACACTGAAGCTTTCTTT | CANSWNMNTEAFF
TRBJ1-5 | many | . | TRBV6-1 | TGTGCCAGCAGAGAGGGCAATCAGCCCCAGCATTTT | CASREGNQPQHF
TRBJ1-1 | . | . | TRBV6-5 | TGTGCCAGCAGTTACTCCGGACAGCAGAACACTGAAGCTTTCTTT | CASSYSGQQNTEAFF
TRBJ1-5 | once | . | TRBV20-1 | TGCAGTGCTAAGGGGAGGGAGGGTCAGCCCCAGCATTTT | CSAKGREGQPQHF
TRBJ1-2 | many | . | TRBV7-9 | TGTGCCAGCAGCTTACGGACAGATGGCTACACCTTC | CASSLRTDGYTF
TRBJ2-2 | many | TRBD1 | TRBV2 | TGTGCCAGCAGTGAAGACAGGGGTCGTACCGGGGAGCTGTTTTTT | CASSEDRGRTGELFF
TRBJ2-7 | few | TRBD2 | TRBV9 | TGTGCCAGCGGCGCGGGAGGAATTTACGAGCAGTACTTC | CASGAGGIYEQYF
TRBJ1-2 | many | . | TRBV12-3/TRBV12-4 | TGTGCCAGCTCATACAGGGCCTATGGCTACACCTTC | CASSYRAYGYTF
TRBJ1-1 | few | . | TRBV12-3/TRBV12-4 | TGTGCCAGCAGTTCCCCGGACGGAGTAGCTTTCTTT | CASSSPDGVAFF
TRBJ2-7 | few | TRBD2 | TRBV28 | TGTGCCAGCAGTTTAGCCGGGGCTAGCGGGAGCTACGAGCAGTACTTC | CASSLAGASGSYEQYF
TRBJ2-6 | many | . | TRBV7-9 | TGTGCCAGCAGCTTAGCGAGGATGGGGGCCAACGTCCTGACTTTC | CASSLARMGANVLTF
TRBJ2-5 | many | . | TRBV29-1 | TGCAGCGTCAATTACCGGGTCCAAGAGACCCAGTACTTC | CSVNYRVQETQYF
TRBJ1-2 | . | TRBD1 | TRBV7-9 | TGTGCCAGCAGCCCGGGACAGTCCCCCCACTGTGGCTACACCTTC | CASSPGQSPHCGYTF
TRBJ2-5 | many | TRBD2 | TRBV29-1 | TGCAGCGCCCCCGGAGCGGGAGGGCCCAGGAGGATAGAGACCCAGTACTTC | CSAPGAGGPRRIETQYF